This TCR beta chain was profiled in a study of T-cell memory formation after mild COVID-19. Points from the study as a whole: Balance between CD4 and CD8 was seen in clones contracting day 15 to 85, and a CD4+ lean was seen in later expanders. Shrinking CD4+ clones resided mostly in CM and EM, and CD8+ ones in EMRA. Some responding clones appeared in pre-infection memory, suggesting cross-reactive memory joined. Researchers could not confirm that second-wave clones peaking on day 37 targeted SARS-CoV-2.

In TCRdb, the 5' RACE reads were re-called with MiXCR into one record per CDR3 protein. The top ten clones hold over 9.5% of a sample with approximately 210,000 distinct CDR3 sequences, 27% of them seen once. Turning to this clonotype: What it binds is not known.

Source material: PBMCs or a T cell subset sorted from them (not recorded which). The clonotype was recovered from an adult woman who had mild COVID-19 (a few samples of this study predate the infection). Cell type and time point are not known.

The CDR3 loop is CASVQSTLRGGELFF. The CDR3 region has the DNA TGTGCCAGTGTTCAATCGACCCTCCGGGGCGGGGAGCTGTTTTTT. V gene TRBV5-5 combines with J gene TRBJ2-2; D possibly corresponds to TRBD2 (5 bases). There are 15 residues in the CDR3. CDR1 is SGHKS and CDR2 is YYEKEE in the germline V gene (reference sequence). The V end was cut by 8 bases, the J end by 7 bases, with 21 bases between.